The 21 T cell receptor beta chains below all came from one sample that was sequenced in a study of shared clonotypes between healthy human individuals. The repertoire was sequenced with immunoSEQ multiplex PCR; TCRdb's copy has only in-frame clones and lacks some. The data show about a million clones, with around three quarters seen just once and roughly 1.5% held by the top ten. Sequenced sample: memory CD4+ T cells sorted from blood. Subset noted: CD45RA-negative fraction. These receptor sequences come from a man between 18 and 35 years old in good health.

This sequence joins TRBV5-1 and TRBJ2-7; TRBD2 might be the D (6 bases). Germline V gene data show CDR1 as SGHRS and CDR2 as YFSETQ. The CDR3 is 14 residues long. Trimming took off 4 bases at V and 0 bases at J, with 11 bases between the two ends. CDR3 sequence reads: CASSGTLSSYEQYF. In nucleotides, the CDR3 is TGCGCCAGCAGCGGGACTCTTAGCTCCTACGAGCAGTACTTC.

This rearrangement joins TRBV5-6 to TRBJ2-1; 11 positions agree with TRBD2. This CDR3 has 15 residues. V lost 4 bases and J lost 4; bases outside the gene matches: 4. CDR1 SGHDT and CDR2 YYEEEE come from the germline V gene. Here the CDR3 reads CASSRGLADYNEQFF. The CDR3 DNA sequence: TGTGCCAGCAGCCGGGGACTAGCGGATTACAATGAGCAGTTCTTC.

This clone was observed a single time. The chain has TRBV9 and TRBJ1-5; possible D gene TRBD1, 6 bases. In germline, CDR1 is SGDLS, CDR2 YYNGEE. Between the trimmed V and J ends, which lost 4 bases and 5 bases, there was a span of 16 bases. The CDR3 loop spans 15 amino acids. This CDR3 is CASSPGDADYQPQHF. DNA of the CDR3: TGTGCCAGCAGCCCAGGGGACGCGGACTATCAGCCCCAGCATTTT.

J is TRBJ1-4 and V is TRBV14, with TRBD1 matching 9 bases. The V and J ends lost 6 bases and 5 bases, in that order; junction bases with no gene match: 4. The length of the CDR3 is 14 residues. Germline V gene sequence: CDR1 SGHDN, CDR2 FVKESK. CDR3 loop: CASSPGTGNEKLFF. The CDR3 coding sequence is TGTGCCAGCAGTCCCGGGACAGGGAATGAAAAACTGTTTTTT.

The chain employs TRBV4-1 and TRBJ1-2; TRBD1 aligns across 8 bases. CDR3 size: 14 residues. Germline-derived CDR1 and CDR2 are MGHRA and YSYEKL. V gave up 3 bases and J gave up 6 bases; unmatched junction bases: 6. CDR3 region: CASSQAGQGDGYTF. CDR3 sequence (DNA): TGCGCCAGCAGCCAGGCAGGACAGGGAGATGGCTACACCTTC.

The chain combines TRBV10-3 with TRBJ2-7, with TRBD2 as a possible D gene (6 bases). This CDR3 spans 10 amino acids. V was shortened by 8 bases and J by 7 bases, with 9 bases between the two germline ends. Per germline, CDR1 ENHRY and CDR2 SYGVKD. Written as DNA, the CDR3 is TGTGCCATCGGAGGGGAGGAGCAGTACTTC. Protein product: CAIGGEEQYF.

In its sample, this clone was seen a few times. The V gene is TRBV25-1, the J gene TRBJ1-4; D remains unclear. This CDR3 is built from 14 residues. Germline V lookup: CDR1 MGHDK, CDR2 SYGVNS. Trimming removed 2 bases at V and 4 bases at J, with 8 bases between. CDR3 nucleotides: TGTGCCAGCAGTGAAATTACTGATAATGAAAAACTGTTTTTT. This codes for CASSEITDNEKLFF.

The V call is TRBV6-6, the J call TRBJ2-5; 7 nucleotides line up with TRBD2. Trimming cost V 5 bases and J 5 bases; bases outside gene matches: 8. This CDR3 is built from 14 residues. Germline CDR1 MNHNY, CDR2 SVGAGI (reference sequence). CDR3 residues: CASSLPRGGETQYF. The DNA of the CDR3 is TGTGCCAGCAGTCTACCTAGGGGAGGGGAGACCCAGTACTTC.

In its sample, this clone was seen once. The chain has TRBV5-1 and TRBJ2-7; 9 bases line up with TRBD2. With 3 bases clipped from V and 4 bases from J, the junction kept 11 bases outside the gene matches. CDR1 and CDR2 from the germline V gene are SGHRS and YFSETQ. The CDR3 sequence is 16 residues long. Here the CDR3 reads CASSSQPGLALYEQYF. As DNA, the CDR3 is TGCGCCAGCAGCTCCCAACCGGGACTAGCCCTGTACGAGCAGTACTTC. Filled out from reference TRBV5-1 and TRBJ2-7, the complete variable domain reads KAGVTQTPRYLIKTRGQQVTLSCSPISGHRSVSWYQQTPGQGLQFLFEYFSETQRNKGNFPGRFSGRQFSNSRSEMNVSTLELGDSALYLCASSSQPGLALYEQYFGPGTRLTVT.

The sample holds one count of this clone. The chain carries TRBV7-3 and TRBJ1-6; perhaps TRBD1 as D (5 bases). Germline V gives CDR1 SGHTA, CDR2 FQGTGA. Trimming stripped 6 bases from V and 10 bases from J, with 13 bases between. This CDR3 spans 13 amino acids. The CDR3 region is CASSPGDGSPLHF. The CDR3 DNA is TGTGCCAGCAGTCCGGGGGACGGATCACCCCTCCACTTT.

In this sample, this clone turned up once. The chain joins TRBV10-3 to TRBJ1-1, with TRBD1 as a possible D gene (5 bases). The CDR3 has 16 amino acids. Germline CDR1 and CDR2: ENHRY and SYGVKD. The V end was cut by 0 bases, the J end by 1 base, with 12 bases between. The CDR3 reads CAISESTGLRNTEAFF. The CDR3 DNA reads TGTGCCATCAGTGAGTCCACGGGACTGAGGAACACTGAAGCTTTCTTT.

The rearrangement uses TRBV11-2 and TRBJ2-3; 8 nucleotides agree with TRBD2. With 1 base clipped from V and 0 bases from J, the junction kept 0 bases outside the gene matches. This CDR3 comprises 15 residues. CDR1 is SGHAT, CDR2 FQNNGV, per germline. The CDR3 region has the DNA TGTGCCAGCAGCTTAGCGGGGGGGAGCACAGATACGCAGTATTTT. It codes for CASSLAGGSTDTQYF.

The chain is built from TRBV13 and TRBJ1-3, with unresolved D. V dropped 4 bases and J dropped 0 bases, with 10 bases sitting between them. The CDR3 is 15 amino acids. Germline CDR1 PRHDT, CDR2 FYEKMQ (reference sequence). CDR3 sequence: CASSSTTVSGNTIYF. As DNA, the CDR3 is TGTGCCAGCAGCTCCACGACTGTCTCTGGAAACACCATATATTTT.

Of note for this clone: Other DNA sequences in this sample translate to the same CDR3. The chain combines TRBV5-1 with TRBJ2-7; possible D gene TRBD2, 6 bases. This CDR3 spans 14 amino acids. Germline V CDR1 and CDR2: SGHRS, YFSETQ. V was pared by 0 bases and J by 2 bases, with 9 bases between. The CDR3 protein is CASSLAAGTYEQYF. CDR3 nucleotides: TGCGCCAGCAGCTTGGCGGCGGGAACCTACGAGCAGTACTTC. Using reference TRBV5-1 and TRBJ2-7 for the parts outside the CDR3, the full variable domain is KAGVTQTPRYLIKTRGQQVTLSCSPISGHRSVSWYQQTPGQGLQFLFEYFSETQRNKGNFPGRFSGRQFSNSRSEMNVSTLELGDSALYLCASSLAAGTYEQYFGPGTRLTVT.

The gene calls are TRBV30 and TRBJ2-7; 8 bases match TRBD1. Germline assignment: CDR1 GTSNPN and CDR2 SVGIG (reference sequence). The CDR3 is 16 amino acids. V shed 0 bases, J shed 5 bases, and the junction held 12 bases outside the gene matches. The CDR3 DNA sequence: TGTGCCTGGAGTGTAGTTTTCAGGCAGGGGGCCGACGAGCAGTACTTC. This codes for CAWSVVFRQGADEQYF.

This chain uses TRBV29-1 with TRBJ2-3; no clear D. The CDR3 is 13 residues long. Trimming cost V 0 bases and J 3 bases, with 7 bases left between them. Per germline, CDR1 SQVTM and CDR2 ANQGSEA. The CDR3 DNA is TGCAGCGTTGAAGATCTGAAAACAGATACGCAGTATTTT. Translation: CSVEDLKTDTQYF.

This clone occurred a few times. The rearrangement joins TRBV9 to TRBJ1-3, with D unresolved. Germline CDR1 SGDLS, CDR2 YYNGEE. V lost 0 bases and J lost 0, with 7 bases in between. CDR3 size: 15 residues. The CDR3 DNA follows: TGTGCCAGCAGCGTAGATACGGGCTCTGGAAACACCATATATTTT. Translating gives CASSVDTGSGNTIYF.

The chain carries TRBV6-5 and TRBJ2-5; 7 bases map to TRBD2. The CDR3 spans 13 residues. V lost 6 bases, J lost 5 bases, and 6 bases stayed unmatched. CDR1 and CDR2 from the germline V gene are MNHEY and SVGAGI. Here the CDR3 DNA reads TGTGCCAGCAGGCCGGGGGGATGGGAGACCCAGTACTTC. As protein: CASRPGGWETQYF.

The rearrangement joins TRBV5-4 to TRBJ2-7; 13 nucleotides match TRBD2. V trimming: 4 bases; J trimming: 0 bases; junction bases outside the gene matches: 4. The CDR3 sequence is 16 residues long. Germline CDR1 is SGHNT and CDR2 is YYREEE (reference sequence). The chain's CDR3 is CASSPGLAGLSYEQYF. DNA of the CDR3: TGTGCCAGCAGCCCGGGACTAGCGGGGCTCTCCTACGAGCAGTACTTC.

The chain is built from TRBV5-1 and TRBJ1-2, with a possible D match to TRBD1 (6 bases). The CDR3 is 13 amino acids. Germline V CDR1 and CDR2: SGHRS, YFSETQ. The ends were cut back, 6 bases at V and 7 bases at J, with 16 bases in the middle. The CDR3 coding sequence is TGCGCCAGCACTCAGGGGCCTTCCGGTGGCTACACCTTC. This sequence encodes CASTQGPSGGYTF. Together with reference TRBV5-1 and TRBJ1-2, the CDR3 gives the full variable domain: KAGVTQTPRYLIKTRGQQVTLSCSPISGHRSVSWYQQTPGQGLQFLFEYFSETQRNKGNFPGRFSGRQFSNSRSEMNVSTLELGDSALYLCASTQGPSGGYTFGSGTRLTVV.

This clone was detected only a few times. The chain links TRBV10-1 to TRBJ1-1, with 10 bases matching TRBD1. Germline V CDR1 and CDR2: WNHNN, SYGVQD (reference sequence). This CDR3 spans 14 amino acids. J lost 6 bases, V lost 5 bases, and 6 bases had no gene match. Written as DNA, the CDR3 is TGCGCCAGCAGTAGACAGGGGGCAGGGGCTGAAGCTTTCTTT. Encoded protein: CASSRQGAGAEAFF.